This T cell receptor beta chain was captured by sequencing in a study of T cell repertoires in cytomegalovirus infection. Study as a whole: Shared public TCR beta signatures pointed to both CMV infection and a matching HLA type.

As regards this clonotype: The antigen remains unidentified.

TCRdb analysed the reads with MiXCR anew, one entry per CDR3 protein. The sample consists of 150,000 to 200,000 distinct CDR3 sequences, approximately 17% of them appearing once. The germline gives CDR1 SGHTA, CDR2 FQGNSA. This CDR3 is 15 amino acids long. The V segment lost 5 bases and the J segment 2 bases; nucleotides outside the gene matches: 8. General study findings and limits: Cumulative public TCR beta family frequency identified CMV carriers with the relevant HLA. The study found HLA-C-restricted CMV-specific TCR beta clonotypes dominating the ex vivo response.

V gene TRBV7-2 combines with J gene TRBJ2-7; 8 bases are shared with TRBD1. The origin of this receptor is a human donor in good health (CMV status not recorded). Some clones in this sample may be carry-over from other donors' samples. The sample comprised CD8+ T cells from PBMCs. This chain's CDR3 is CASSQYRGETYEQYF. The DNA for the CDR3 is TGTGCCAGCAGCCAATACAGGGGGGAGACCTACGAGCAGTACTTC.